These 17 T cell receptor beta chains came from one sample sequenced in a study of T cell responses to AZD1222 COVID-19 vaccine. TCRdb keeps only in-frame clones here, not all; method: immunoSEQ multiplex PCR. The profile covers about 76,000 clones, with approximately 90% appearing a single time and 4% to 5.5% taken by the ten largest. The sequences come from peripheral blood, collected on day 0 of MenACWY control vaccination. The receptors shown here come from an adult in good health.

The J gene is TRBJ1-2, the V gene TRBV28; D gene unclear. CDR1 and CDR2 (germline): MDHEN, SYDVKM. The CDR3 spans 13 residues. With 7 bases removed from V and 4 bases from J, the gap between germline ends came to 13 bases. This chain's CDR3 is CASKPRSVYGYTF. DNA of the CDR3: TGTGCCAGCAAGCCCCGCTCTGTCTATGGCTACACCTTC.

The chain has TRBV11-3 and TRBJ2-3; D perhaps matches TRBD1 (6 bases). The CDR3 contains 14 residues. Germline V gives CDR1 SGHNT, CDR2 YENEEA. Trimming took off 5 bases at V and 2 bases at J, with 11 bases between the two ends. CDR3 region: CASSPWGHTDTQYF. CDR3 in DNA: TGTGCCAGCAGCCCCTGGGGGCACACAGATACGCAGTATTTT. The variable domain in full, completed from reference TRBV11-3 and TRBJ2-3, reads EAGVVQSPRYKIIEKKQPVAFWCNPISGHNTLYWYLQNLGQGPELLIRYENEEAVDDSQLPKDRFSAERLKGVDSTLKIQPAELGDSAVYLCASSPWGHTDTQYFGPGTRLTVL.

The chain uses TRBV9 and TRBJ2-5; weak D call: TRBD2 (6 bases). V lost 0 bases to trimming and J lost 4 bases, with 16 bases between them. The CDR3 is 16 residues long. Germline V lookup: CDR1 SGDLS, CDR2 YYNGEE. The chain's CDR3 is CASSVVGGTRRETQYF. The CDR3 DNA reads TGTGCCAGCAGCGTAGTGGGCGGGACGCGCCGAGAGACCCAGTACTTC.

The chain employs TRBV6-2 or TRBV6-3 and TRBJ2-7; D may be TRBD1 (5 bases). Per germline, CDR1 MNHEY and CDR2 SVGEGT. The CDR3 extends over 14 amino acids. Trimming left V 0 bases short and J 5 bases short, with 11 bases between. The CDR3 is CASSYSSQGHEQYF. In DNA, the CDR3 is TGTGCCAGCAGTTACTCGAGCCAGGGCCACGAGCAGTACTTC.

The rearrangement uses TRBV19 and TRBJ1-1; 9 positions agree with TRBD1. Germline loops: CDR1 LNHDA, CDR2 SQIVND (reference sequence). The CDR3 totals 15 residues. V was clipped by 1 base and J by 1 base; unmatched bases: 1. This CDR3 reads CASSIVGQGNTEAFF. As DNA, the CDR3 is TGTGCCAGTAGTATAGTGGGACAGGGGAACACTGAAGCTTTCTTT.

J is TRBJ1-1 and V is TRBV14; TRBD1 matches at 9 bases. J gave up 6 bases and V 4 bases, and 6 bases lay outside the gene matches. Germline V gene data show CDR1 as SGHDN and CDR2 as FVKESK. This CDR3 has 14 amino acids. The CDR3 DNA sequence: TGTGCCAGCAGCCCCACAGGGGGCGGCTCTGAAGCTTTCTTT. Protein sequence: CASSPTGGGSEAFF.

The rearrangement uses TRBV27 and TRBJ1-2; 7 positions match TRBD1. The CDR3 is 12 amino acids. With 6 bases clipped from V and 7 bases from J, the junction kept 5 bases outside the gene matches. Germline CDR1 and CDR2: MNHEY and SMNVEV (reference sequence). CDR3 nucleotide sequence: TGTGCCAGCAGCACGACAGGGTTTGGCTACACCTTC. It is translated as CASSTTGFGYTF.

This chain links TRBV27 with TRBJ1-2; weak D call: TRBD1 (5 bases). This CDR3 has 16 amino acids. Germline V CDR1 and CDR2: MNHEY, SMNVEV (reference sequence). Trimming removed 2 bases from V and 0 bases from J, with 13 bases in between. The DNA of the CDR3 is TGTGCCAGCAGTTTAGAAGGGGAGCCTTCTAACTATGGCTACACCTTC. It is translated as CASSLEGEPSNYGYTF.

V is TRBV29-1 and J is TRBJ2-5, with 8 positions matching TRBD1. This CDR3 has 15 residues. Germline V gene sequence: CDR1 SQVTM, CDR2 ANQGSEA. V lost 4 bases, J lost 2 bases, and 9 bases stayed unmatched. As DNA, the CDR3 is TGCAGCGTTGCGCCCACAGGGGGACATCAAGAGACCCAGTACTTC. Translated: CSVAPTGGHQETQYF. Complete variable domain (other parts from reference TRBV29-1 and TRBJ2-5): SAVISQKPSRDICQRGTSLTIQCQVDSQVTMMFWYRQQPGQSLTLIATANQGSEATYESGFVIDKFPISRPNLTFSTLTVSNMSPEDSSIYLCSVAPTGGHQETQYFGPGTRLLVL.

The CDR3 DNA reads TGTGCCAGCAGCGCCCCCGGGACAGGGTTTGAAGCTTTCTTT. Amino acids: CASSAPGTGFEAFF. The chain recombines TRBV3-1 (or the pseudogene TRBV3-2) with TRBJ1-1; 9 nucleotides align to TRBD1. V lost 5 bases, J lost 7 bases, and 8 bases stayed unmatched. Per germline, CDR1 LGHDT and CDR2 YNNKEL (reference sequence). CDR3 length equals 14 residues.

In DNA, the CDR3 is TGTGCCAGCAGTGCCTCGGGACAGGGGGCATACGAGCAGTACTTC. Amino acid sequence: CASSASGQGAYEQYF. The chain joins TRBV28 to TRBJ2-7; 12 nucleotides match TRBD1. V gave up 5 bases and J gave up 4 bases; unmatched junction bases: 6. The CDR3 is made up of 15 amino acids. Germline V CDR1 and CDR2: MDHEN, SYDVKM.

The chain links TRBV5-6 to TRBJ2-7; 8 bases are a match to TRBD2. Germline CDR1 reads SGHDT; CDR2 reads YYEEEE. Trimming removed 4 bases from V and 5 bases from J; junction bases left unmatched: 23. This CDR3 spans 19 amino acids. CDR3 loop: CASSLEFSLLAGISDEQYF. CDR3 DNA sequence: TGTGCCAGCAGCCTGGAATTCAGCCTATTAGCGGGAATCAGCGACGAGCAGTACTTC.

The rearrangement uses TRBV27 and TRBJ2-5; 7 bases align to TRBD1. The germline CDR1 and CDR2 sequences are MNHEY and SMNVEV (reference sequence). V shed 6 bases and J 5 bases; nucleotides not matched to a gene: 9. The CDR3 has 14 residues. The CDR3 nucleotides read TGTGCCAGCAGCTCCACAGGGGCCGTGGAGACCCAGTACTTC. Translated: CASSSTGAVETQYF.

The V and J genes are TRBV28 and TRBJ2-7; 9 bases match TRBD2. The CDR3 extends over 13 amino acids. Germline CDR1 MDHEN, CDR2 SYDVKM. V lost 8 bases, J lost 2 bases, and 4 bases stayed unmatched. The CDR3 nucleotides read TGTGCCAGCCAGGGACTAGCACCCTACGAGCAGTACTTC. Translated: CASQGLAPYEQYF.

The chain recombines TRBV6-1 with TRBJ1-2; D remains ambiguous. There are 14 residues in the CDR3. Germline V gene sequence: CDR1 MNHNS, CDR2 SASEGT. The V end lost 2 bases, the J end lost 6 bases, and 13 bases lay between the germline ends. CDR3 residues: CASSESHPVDGYTF. The CDR3 nucleotides read TGTGCCAGCAGTGAATCGCACCCAGTGGATGGCTACACCTTC.

CDR3 sequence: CASVVRRDGYTF. The CDR3 DNA sequence: TGTGCCAGCGTGGTTAGGAGAGATGGCTACACCTTC. The V call is TRBV25-1, the J call TRBJ1-2; D is unclear. Looked up from germline, CDR1 is MGHDK and CDR2 is SYGVNS. This CDR3 region has 12 residues. Trimming took off 8 bases at V and 6 bases at J, with 13 bases between the two ends.

The chain is built from TRBV20-1 and TRBJ1-2; TRBD1 matches 8 bases. This CDR3 comprises 13 residues. V was clipped by 3 bases and J by 7 bases; unmatched bases: 7. The germline V gene has CDR1 DFQATT and CDR2 SNEGSKA (reference sequence). The DNA for the CDR3 is TGCAGTGCTAGTGGACAGGGCCAACGTGGCTACACCTTC. This gives the protein CSASGQGQRGYTF.